The present T cell receptor (beta chain) was sequenced within a study of blood T cell repertoires in COVID-19. Study as a whole: Sites in the United States, Italy and Spain provided acute and convalescent COVID-19 samples. Sample material is recorded as cDNA or gDNA derived from T cells, B-cell-depleted T cells, or PBMCs.

Germline lookup yields CDR1 MDHEN and CDR2 SYDVKM. V was shortened by 6 bases and J by 3 bases, with 11 bases between the two germline ends. This CDR3 contains 13 residues. In the original processing: Estimation of nucleated cell counts relied on the amplification of reference gene primers. Sequencing was performed with immunoSEQ multiplex PCR; in TCRdb, only in-frame clones are kept and a portion is missing. The V and J calls and clone size were taken over from that table, and D and trimming were inferred from the DNA. The sample lists approximately 160,000 clones, under 95% seen once, with 18% in the top ten.

V gene TRBV28 combines with J gene TRBJ1-2; a weak D match, TRBD1 (6 bases). Sequencing was performed on peripheral blood. The sequence derives from a man aged 55 to 70 with active or convalescent COVID-19. This chain's CDR3 is CASRGAGYYGYTF. For the CDR3, the DNA is TGTGCCAGCAGGGGGGCAGGTTACTATGGCTACACCTTC.